This TCR beta chain is drawn from a study of response to subunit inactivated influenza vaccine. Study conclusions and caveats: Each seasonal influenza vaccination, the authors suggested, recruits few new T cells.

Each CDR3 protein gets one entry after TCRdb re-called the RT-PCR reads with MiXCR. Of hundreds of thousands of distinct CDR3 sequences listed, approximately 7.6% are singletons. This clonotype has a count of ten or more. Antigen: not known. This sequence was found in a man aged 45 to 75 who received an inactivated influenza vaccine. Specimen: PBMCs from blood, collected 23 to 25 months after vaccination.

This CDR3 is CASSSGQGSYNEQFF. In nucleotides, the CDR3 is TGTGCCAGCAGCTCGGGACAGGGATCCTACAATGAGCAGTTCTTC. The chain couples TRBV4-2 to TRBJ2-1; 9 bases are shared with TRBD1. The germline V gene encodes CDR1 LGHNA and CDR2 YNFKEQ. With 5 bases clipped from V and 1 base from J, the junction kept 3 bases outside the gene matches. The CDR3 consists of 15 residues.